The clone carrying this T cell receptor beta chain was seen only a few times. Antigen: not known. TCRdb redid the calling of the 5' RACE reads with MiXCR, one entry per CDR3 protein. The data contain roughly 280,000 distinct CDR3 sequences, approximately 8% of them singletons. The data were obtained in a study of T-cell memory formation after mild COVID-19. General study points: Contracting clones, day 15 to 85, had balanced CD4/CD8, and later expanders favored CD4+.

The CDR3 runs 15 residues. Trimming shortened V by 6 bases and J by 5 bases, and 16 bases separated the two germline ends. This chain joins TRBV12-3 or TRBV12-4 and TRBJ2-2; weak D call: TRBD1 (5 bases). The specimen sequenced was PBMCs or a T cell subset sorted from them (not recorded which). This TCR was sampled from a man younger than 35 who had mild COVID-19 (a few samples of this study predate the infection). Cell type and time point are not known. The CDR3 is CASRPRVGETGELFF. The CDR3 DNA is TGTGCCAGCAGACCCAGGGTAGGGGAAACCGGGGAGCTGTTTTTT.